The 19 T cell receptor beta chains below all came from one sample that was sequenced in a study of Ad26.COV2.S vaccination and SARS-CoV-2 variants. Documented treatment: some 20 received Ad26.COV2.S at low or high dose, single or two shots; about 5 received placebo; per-sample allocation not given. Repertoires come from day 63 after the first vaccine or placebo injection. TCRdb's table, derived via immunoSEQ multiplex PCR, lists solely in-frame clones and lacks some. The data contain 400,000 to 450,000 clones, 80% to 95% of them singletons. This sample comprised peripheral blood, obtained in a trial of Ad26.COV2.S vaccine versus placebo. These receptors came from a person aged 18-60 years who received the Ad26.COV2.S COVID-19 vaccine or a placebo.

This clone appeared a single time. The genes are TRBV30 and TRBJ2-7; tentatively, D is TRBD1 or TRBD2 (6 bases each). V was cut by 0 bases and J by 6 bases, with 15 bases left in between. Germline assignment: CDR1 GTSNPN and CDR2 SVGIG (reference sequence). The CDR3 extends over 14 amino acids. The CDR3 nucleotides are TGTGCCTGGAGTGTAACCGGGGGCCTTGCCGAGCAGTACTTC. Translated, it gives CAWSVTGGLAEQYF.

V and J are TRBV30 and TRBJ2-7, with TRBD1 identical over 12 bases. Germline V gene lookup returns CDR1 GTSNPN and CDR2 SVGIG (reference sequence). The V segment lost 5 bases and the J segment 2 bases; nucleotides outside the gene matches: 1. This CDR3 is 13 amino acids long. Written as DNA, the CDR3 is TGTGCCTGGGGGACAGGGGGCCCCTACGAGCAGTACTTC. Its translation is CAWGTGGPYEQYF.

The chain is built from TRBV9 and TRBJ1-1, with a possible D match to TRBD1 (5 bases). This CDR3 is built from 17 residues. V was pared by 6 bases and J by 5 bases, with 26 bases between. CDR1 and CDR2 (germline): SGDLS, YYNGEE. In DNA, the CDR3 is TGTGCCAGCACCCCGCTGGCCGGGGCTTTAAGAGTAACTGAAGCTTTCTTT. Translated: CASTPLAGALRVTEAFF.

V is TRBV5-4 and J is TRBJ1-2, with D uncertain. The CDR3 covers 13 residues. V was shortened by 0 bases and J by 7 bases, with 10 bases between the two germline ends. Germline CDR1 SGHNT, CDR2 YYREEE (reference sequence). CDR3 sequence: CASSLVVGAGYTF. The CDR3 DNA sequence: TGTGCCAGCAGCTTGGTGGTGGGAGCTGGCTACACCTTC.

The chain employs TRBV4-3 and TRBJ2-3; TRBD2 matches at 7 bases. Trimming removed 1 base from V and 3 bases from J; junction bases left unmatched: 7. CDR3 length: 16 residues. Germline V gene sequence: CDR1 LGHNA, CDR2 YSLEER. CDR3 sequence: CASSQGFGEGTDTQYF. CDR3 in DNA: TGCGCCAGCAGCCAAGGGTTTGGGGAGGGGACAGATACGCAGTATTTT.

The chain links TRBV21-1 to TRBJ1-5. TRBV21-1 is an annotated pseudogene. The CDR3 has 18 amino acids. The CDR3 is CASSSKVGSISGDQPQHF. The CDR3 DNA is TGTGCCAGCAGCTCAAAGGTAGGATCAATCAGTGGAGATCAGCCCCAGCATTTT.

The CDR3 protein is CASMTSGRGNEQFF. The CDR3 DNA follows: TGTGCCAGCATGACCAGCGGGAGGGGTAATGAGCAGTTCTTC. This chain uses TRBV6-5 with TRBJ2-1, with 10 bases matching TRBD2. V was clipped by 7 bases and J by 7 bases; unmatched bases: 7. The CDR3 spans 14 residues. The V gene's germline CDR1 is MNHEY and CDR2 SVGAGI.

The chain recombines TRBV3-1 (or the pseudogene TRBV3-2) with TRBJ2-5; tentative D call: TRBD2 (5 bases). The CDR3 runs to 12 residues. With 5 bases removed from V and 4 bases from J, the gap between germline ends came to 8 bases. Germline CDR1 is LGHDT and CDR2 is YNNKEL (reference sequence). Written as DNA, the CDR3 is TGTGCCAGCAGCGGGAGTGCAGAGACCCAGTACTTC. Translating it yields CASSGSAETQYF.

This clone was seen only a few times. V usage is TRBV7-9 and J usage is TRBJ2-1; unclear D gene. The CDR3 contains 11 residues. Between the trimmed V and J ends, which lost 5 bases and 15 bases, there was a span of 14 bases. Germline-derived CDR1 and CDR2 are SEHNR and FQNEAQ (reference sequence). CDR3 sequence reads: CASSEAKVGFF. CDR3 nucleotides: TGTGCCAGCAGCGAAGCTAAAGTGGGGTTCTTC.

This clone was detected ten times or more. This CDR3 is also generated by other DNA sequences in the sample. The chain uses TRBV7-9 and TRBJ2-7; TRBD1 might be the D (5 bases). V was cut by 1 base and J by 2 bases, with 6 bases left in between. The CDR3 length is 13 residues. The germline CDR1 and CDR2 sequences are SEHNR and FQNEAQ (reference sequence). CDR3 bases: TGTGCCAGCAGCTTAGGGACACCCTACGAGCAGTACTTC. Its translation: CASSLGTPYEQYF.

The genes are TRBV27 and TRBJ2-6; the D gene is possibly TRBD1 (7 bases). The germline V gene has CDR1 MNHEY and CDR2 SMNVEV (reference sequence). Trimming stripped 6 bases from V and 0 bases from J, with 21 bases between. The CDR3 is 19 amino acids. CDR3 sequence reads: CASSLRQGGPRSGANVLTF. The CDR3 DNA sequence: TGTGCCAGCAGCTTGAGGCAGGGGGGTCCCCGCTCTGGGGCCAACGTCCTGACTTTC.

The chain carries TRBV9 and TRBJ2-7; D possibly corresponds to TRBD2 (5 bases). Germline V gene data show CDR1 as SGDLS and CDR2 as YYNGEE. Between the trimmed V and J ends, which lost 4 bases and 4 bases, there was a span of 15 bases. The CDR3 consists of 14 residues. CDR3 DNA sequence: TGTGCCAGCAGCTTTGGAGAATCGGGATACGAGCAGTACTTC. It yields the protein CASSFGESGYEQYF.

V is TRBV11-2 and J is TRBJ2-1; 10 bases are shared with TRBD2. Germline trimming cut 1 base from V and 7 bases from J; bases unmatched to any gene: 13. There are 18 residues in the CDR3. Germline V gene sequence: CDR1 SGHAT, CDR2 FQNNGV. As DNA, the CDR3 is TGTGCCAGCAGCTTAGTAATGAGGGTAGCGGGAGGTAGGAATGAGCAGTTCTTC. This sequence encodes CASSLVMRVAGGRNEQFF.

The gene calls are TRBV4-2 and TRBJ2-1; TRBD2 agrees at 9 bases. After removal of 0 bases from V and 6 bases from J, the junction contained 3 bases not matched to a gene. CDR1 is LGHNA, CDR2 YNFKEQ, per germline. CDR3 length: 15 residues. For the CDR3, the DNA is TGTGCCAGCAGCCAAGATCTTAGCGGGAGCAATGAGCAGTTCTTC. Translating it yields CASSQDLSGSNEQFF.

The chain combines TRBV28 with TRBJ1-5; the match to TRBD1 covers 8 bases. The CDR3 contains 16 residues. Germline lookup yields CDR1 MDHEN and CDR2 SYDVKM. The V and J ends lost 5 bases and 0 bases, in that order; junction bases with no gene match: 6. The CDR3 protein is CASSTRTGSSNQPQHF. In DNA form, the CDR3 reads TGTGCCAGCAGTACCCGGACAGGGTCTAGCAATCAGCCCCAGCATTTT.

This sequence joins TRBV2 and TRBJ2-5; D unclear. CDR3 length: 12 residues. V lost 6 bases and J 2 bases, leaving 7 bases between the germline ends. Per germline, CDR1 SNHLY and CDR2 FYNNEI. The CDR3 DNA reads as TGTGCCAGCAGGACGGATCAAGAGACCCAGTACTTC. This codes for CASRTDQETQYF.

This sequence joins TRBV6-2 or TRBV6-3 and TRBJ2-1; 11 positions match TRBD1. The ends lost 6 bases at V and 5 bases at J; junction bases unmatched: 9. Germline V gene sequence: CDR1 MNHEY, CDR2 SVGEGT. This CDR3 has 16 residues. CDR3: CASSNPGQGANNEQFF. For the CDR3, the DNA is TGTGCCAGCAGCAATCCTGGACAGGGGGCGAACAATGAGCAGTTCTTC.

The chain couples TRBV14 to TRBJ2-5, with 14 bases identical to TRBD2. CDR1 and CDR2 (germline): SGHDN, FVKESK. The CDR3 runs 17 residues. V shed 0 bases and J 5 bases; nucleotides not matched to a gene: 5. The CDR3 spells CASSQDWGLAGVETQYF. As DNA, the CDR3 is TGTGCCAGCAGCCAAGATTGGGGACTAGCGGGAGTGGAGACCCAGTACTTC.

The genes are TRBV4-1 and TRBJ1-2; possibly TRBD1 for D (5 bases). Germline loops: CDR1 MGHRA, CDR2 YSYEKL. Trimming pared 1 base from V and 2 bases from J, leaving 8 bases between. The CDR3 extends over 14 amino acids. Here the CDR3 reads CASSQVGENYGYTF. The DNA for the CDR3 is TGCGCCAGCAGCCAAGTGGGGGAGAACTATGGCTACACCTTC.